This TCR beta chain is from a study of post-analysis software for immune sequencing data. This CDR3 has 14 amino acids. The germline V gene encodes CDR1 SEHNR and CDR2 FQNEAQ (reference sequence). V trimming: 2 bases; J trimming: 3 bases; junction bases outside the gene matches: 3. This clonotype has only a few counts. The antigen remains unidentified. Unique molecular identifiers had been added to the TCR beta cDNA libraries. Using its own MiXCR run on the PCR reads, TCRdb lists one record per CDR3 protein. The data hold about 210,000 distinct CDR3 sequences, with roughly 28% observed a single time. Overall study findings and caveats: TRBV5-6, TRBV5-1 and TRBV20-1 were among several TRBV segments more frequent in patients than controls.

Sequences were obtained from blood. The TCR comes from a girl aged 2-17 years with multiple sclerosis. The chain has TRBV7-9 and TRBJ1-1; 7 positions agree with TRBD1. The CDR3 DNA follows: TGTGCCAGCAGCTTAAACCAGGGGGACACTGAAGCTTTCTTT. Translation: CASSLNQGDTEAFF. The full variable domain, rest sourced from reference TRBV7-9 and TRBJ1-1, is DTGVSQNPRHKITKRGQNVTFRCDPISEHNRLYWYRQTLGQGPEFLTYFQNEAQLEKSRLLSDRFSAERPKGSFSTLEIQRTEQGDSAMYLCASSLNQGDTEAFFGQGTRLTVV.